The next 3 T cell receptor beta chains were all read from a single sample in a study of T cells after yellow fever vaccination. In TCRdb, the 5' RACE reads were re-called with MiXCR into one record per CDR3 protein. The sample lists 310,000 or so distinct CDR3 sequences; 3% to 4.5% were seen once. The sample here was PBMCs, taken on the day of the yellow fever booster vaccination. These receptor sequences come from a man aged 18 to 29 who received the YFV17D yellow fever vaccine.

This clonotype was counted many times. This chain connects TRBV18 to TRBJ1-2, with a possible D match to TRBD1 (5 bases). Germline V CDR1 and CDR2: KGHSH, LQKENI. The CDR3 has 14 residues. With 3 bases removed from V and 8 bases from J, the gap between germline ends came to 16 bases. The CDR3, as DNA: TGTGCCAGCTCACCTCGGAGAACAGGACGCGGCTACACCTTC. This codes for CASSPRRTGRGYTF.

This clonotype was observed many times. The rearrangement uses TRBV4-3 and TRBJ2-3; 8 bases agree with TRBD1. The germline gives CDR1 LGHNA, CDR2 YSLEER. With 0 bases clipped from V and 4 bases from J, the junction kept 6 bases outside the gene matches. The CDR3 has 16 amino acids. CDR3 nucleotide sequence: TGCGCCAGCAGCCAAGATGTCAGGGGGCTGTCAGATACGCAGTATTTT. This codes for CASSQDVRGLSDTQYF.

This clonotype was recorded at least ten times. The chain joins TRBV6-2 or TRBV6-3 to TRBJ2-2; TRBD1 matches 7 bases. Trimming cost V 4 bases and J 13 bases; bases outside gene matches: 6. This CDR3 is 12 amino acids long. Germline V gene data show CDR1 as MNHEY and CDR2 as SVGEGT. The CDR3 DNA reads as TGTGCCAGCAGTTCGGACAGGACTGGGCTGTTTTTT. Translated, it gives CASSSDRTGLFF.